A selection of T cell receptor beta chains follows, all from one sample in a study of blood T cell repertoires in COVID-19. The data were produced by immunoSEQ multiplex PCR, yet TCRdb's version contains in-frame clones alone and is incomplete. The data show about 220,000 clones, about 79% seen once. Material for sequencing was PBMCs or T cells enriched from blood (not recorded which). The receptors come from a woman aged 60-75 years who had recovered from COVID-19. Both conserved end residues are part of each CDR3. Fields, in order: J gene, D gene, CDR3 length, V gene, clone size, CDR3 DNA, CDR3 protein. The D gene is left open where the match is weak. Clone size is given for some rows only: seen once, a few or many times, or a class if the clone is expanded.

J: TRBJ2-5
D: -
length: 14
V: TRBV7-2
size: -
DNA: TGTGCCAGCAGCTTCAACGGACAGCAAGAGACCCAGTACTTC
CDR3: CASSFNGQQETQYF

J: TRBJ1-2
D: -
length: 15
V: TRBV4-2
size: once
DNA: TGTGCCAGCAGCCGTCACCTTCAGGGGAAGGCTGGCTACACCTTC
CDR3: CASSRHLQGKAGYTF

J: TRBJ1-3
D: -
length: 19
V: TRBV18
size: -
DNA: TGTGCCAGCTCACCACCGAATATTCAGGGCCCGAAGGCCGGAAACACCATATATTTT
CDR3: CASSPPNIQGPKAGNTIYF

J: TRBJ2-1
D: TRBD2
length: 15
V: TRBV5-1
size: -
DNA: TGCGCCAGCAGCTTGAGCACTAGCGGTTACAATGAGCAGTTCTTC
CDR3: CASSLSTSGYNEQFF

J: TRBJ2-6
D: -
length: 15
V: TRBV9
size: -
DNA: TGTGCCAGCAGCGTACCCAGCTCTGGGGCCAACGTCCTGACTTTC
CDR3: CASSVPSSGANVLTF

J: TRBJ1-3
D: -
length: 17
V: TRBV28
size: -
DNA: TGTGCCAGCAGTTCCTACCGCGGACAGAAATCTGGAAACACCATATATTTT
CDR3: CASSSYRGQKSGNTIYF

J: TRBJ1-2
D: TRBD1
length: 15
V: TRBV18
size: -
DNA: TGTGCCAGCTCACCGGGGACAGGGTCTGAGTATGGCTACACCTTC
CDR3: CASSPGTGSEYGYTF

J: TRBJ2-6
D: TRBD2
length: 17
V: TRBV5-1
size: -
DNA: TGCGCCAGCAGCCCACGCGGGGGTGCAAGTGGGGCCAACGTCCTGACTTTC
CDR3: CASSPRGGASGANVLTF

J: TRBJ1-2
D: -
length: 11
V: TRBV6-5
size: few
DNA: TGTGCCAGCAGTTCGAACTATGGCTACACCTTC
CDR3: CASSSNYGYTF

J: TRBJ2-1
D: TRBD2
length: 17
V: TRBV7-3
size: -
DNA: TGTGCCAGCAGCTTAACGGGGACTAGCGGGGGATACAATGAGCAGTTCTTC
CDR3: CASSLTGTSGGYNEQFF

J: TRBJ2-7
D: TRBD1
length: 17
V: TRBV18
size: -
DNA: TGTGCCAGCTCACCACGGGACAGGCCTTTGCTCTCCTACGAGCAGTACTTC
CDR3: CASSPRDRPLLSYEQYF

J: TRBJ2-3
D: TRBD2
length: 17
V: TRBV18
size: -
DNA: TGTGCCAGCTCACCACCCTACACGGGAGGGCGTGGAGATACGCAGTATTTT
CDR3: CASSPPYTGGRGDTQYF

J: TRBJ2-3
D: -
length: 15
V: TRBV3-1/TRBV3-2
size: -
DNA: TGTGCCAGCAGCCAAGGAGCCGCGGAGTCAGATACGCAGTATTTT
CDR3: CASSQGAAESDTQYF

J: TRBJ2-1
D: TRBD2
length: 14
V: TRBV3-1/TRBV3-2
size: -
DNA: TGTGCCAGCCAGGGGACTAGTTTCTACAATGAGCAGTTCTTC
CDR3: CASQGTSFYNEQFF

J: TRBJ1-1
D: TRBD1
length: 14
V: TRBV5-1
size: -
DNA: TGCGCCAGCAGCCAGGACAGGGGGGACACTGAAGCTTTCTTT
CDR3: CASSQDRGDTEAFF

J: TRBJ2-3
D: TRBD2
length: 14
V: TRBV7-3
size: -
DNA: TGTGCCAGCAGCTACGGACTAGCAGGCGATACGCAGTATTTT
CDR3: CASSYGLAGDTQYF

J: TRBJ2-3
D: -
length: 15
V: TRBV7-2
size: -
DNA: TGTGCCAGCAGCGAAGGGCCTAGCGTCACAGATACGCAGTATTTT
CDR3: CASSEGPSVTDTQYF

J: TRBJ1-2
D: -
length: 12
V: TRBV29-1
size: -
DNA: TGCAGCGTTGCGGGAGGGACGAATGGCTACACCTTC
CDR3: CSVAGGTNGYTF

J: TRBJ1-1
D: -
length: 12
V: TRBV13
size: -
DNA: TGTGCCAGCAGCTTAGGTCGTTTTGAAGCTTTCTTT
CDR3: CASSLGRFEAFF

J: TRBJ2-1
D: TRBD2
length: 15
V: TRBV18
size: -
DNA: TGTGCCAGCTCACTGACTAGCGGCTACTACAATGAGCAGTTCTTC
CDR3: CASSLTSGYYNEQFF

J: TRBJ1-1
D: -
length: 16
V: TRBV19
size: -
DNA: TGTGCCAGTAGTCGTCCAGTCGGGTTCCTTCACACTGAAGCTTTCTTT
CDR3: CASSRPVGFLHTEAFF

J: TRBJ2-7
D: TRBD1
length: 15
V: TRBV7-2
size: -
DNA: TGTGCCAGCAGCTTAGGCCGGGACAGAGCCTACGAGCAGTACTTC
CDR3: CASSLGRDRAYEQYF

J: TRBJ1-2
D: TRBD1
length: 16
V: TRBV3-1/TRBV3-2
size: -
DNA: TGTGCCAGCAGAAATTCTCCCGGGACAGGGGCCCATGGCTACACCTTC
CDR3: CASRNSPGTGAHGYTF

J: TRBJ2-1
D: -
length: 15
V: TRBV27
size: -
DNA: TGTGCCAGCAGATCTTTCGGGGAGGCCGGGTATGAGCAGTTCTTC
CDR3: CASRSFGEAGYEQFF

J: TRBJ1-6
D: TRBD1
length: 18
V: TRBV3-1/TRBV3-2
size: -
DNA: TGTGCTAGCAGCCAAGAGTCAGGGACAGCATATTATAATTCACCCCTCCACTTT
CDR3: CASSQESGTAYYNSPLHF

J: TRBJ1-2
D: -
length: 13
V: TRBV12-3/TRBV12-4
size: once
DNA: TGTGCCAGCAGCTGGACAGTCCCGGGGGGCTACACCTTC
CDR3: CASSWTVPGGYTF

J: TRBJ1-4
D: TRBD1
length: 15
V: TRBV4-1
size: -
DNA: TGCGCCAGCAGCGACCGGGGACAGGGTCATGAAAAACTGTTTTTT
CDR3: CASSDRGQGHEKLFF

J: TRBJ2-1
D: TRBD1
length: 15
V: TRBV25-1
size: -
DNA: TGTGCCAGTGTTAAACAGGGGGCGACGTGGAATGAGCAGTTCTTC
CDR3: CASVKQGATWNEQFF

J: TRBJ1-6
D: -
length: 15
V: TRBV7-2
size: few
DNA: TGTGCCAGCAGCTTATCTGGCCAGGGGTTAACACCCCTCCACTTT
CDR3: CASSLSGQGLTPLHF